This T cell receptor beta chain is drawn from a study of blood T cell repertoires in COVID-19. Participants had their cohort set by participant-reported clinical history. V gave up 3 bases and J gave up 8 bases; unmatched junction bases: 6. This CDR3 has 15 amino acids. The germline V gene has CDR1 KGHDR and CDR2 SFDVKD. Only in-frame clones appear in the TCRdb table, and some are missing; sequencing was by immunoSEQ multiplex PCR. This table holds more than 450,000 clones, 87% found once. This TCR derives from a woman under 30 who had recovered from COVID-19. The chain employs TRBV24-1 and TRBJ1-5; 10 positions match TRBD1. Sample: PBMCs or T cells enriched from blood (not recorded which). The CDR3 DNA reads as TGTGCCACCAGTGATCCTAAGACAGGGGGCGAGCCCCAGCATTTT. This codes for CATSDPKTGGEPQHF.